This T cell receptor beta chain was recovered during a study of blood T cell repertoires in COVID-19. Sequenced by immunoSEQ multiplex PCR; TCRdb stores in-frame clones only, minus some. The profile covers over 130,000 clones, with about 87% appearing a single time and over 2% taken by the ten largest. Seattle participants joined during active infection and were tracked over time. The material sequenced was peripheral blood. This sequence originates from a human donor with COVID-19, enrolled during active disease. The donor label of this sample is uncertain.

CDR3 sequence reads: CASSKFRNTIYF. CDR3 DNA: TGTGCCAGCAGCAAATTCAGAAACACCATATATTTT. V usage is TRBV21-1 and J usage is TRBJ1-3; the D segment call TRBD1 is taken from the table without a DNA check. TRBV21-1 represents a pseudogene. CDR3 length: 12 residues.